These T cell receptor beta chains were read from a single sample in a study of blood T cells in healthy people across ages. TCRdb ran MiXCR on the 5' RACE reads and lists one entry per CDR3 protein. The repertoire includes nearly 800,000 distinct CDR3 sequences, around 50% of them detected once, and roughly 24% sits in the top ten. Specimen: blood. These TCRs come from a middle-aged man in good health. CDR3s include the opening cysteine and the closing phenylalanine or tryptophan. The D gene is left open where the match is weak. Clone size, where shown, is once, few, many, or a class for clones that have expanded.

j_gene | v_gene | d_gene | abundance | CDR3nt | CDR3aa
TRBJ2-5 | TRBV12-3/TRBV12-4 | NA | NA | TGTGCCAGCAGTCCTCGCCAAGGCAGCATCCAAGAGACCCAGTACTTC | CASSPRQGSIQETQYF
TRBJ2-6 | TRBV6-5 | TRBD2 | NA | TGTGCCAGCAGTTTACTAGCGGGGCTTATCTCTGGGGCCAACGTCCTGACTTTC | CASSLLAGLISGANVLTF
TRBJ2-1 | TRBV18 | TRBD2 | NA | TGTGCCAGCTCACCGGCTAGCGGATCCTACAATGAGCAGTTCTTC | CASSPASGSYNEQFF
TRBJ2-3 | TRBV6-1 | NA | few | TGTGCCAGCTTTTCCGAAGAAAGCGTTACAACAGATACGCAGTATTTT | CASFSEESVTTDTQYF
TRBJ2-1 | TRBV28 | TRBD2 | NA | TGTGCCAGCAGTTTATTCTCCCTAGGGCGGGAGGCGAATGAGCAGTTCTTC | CASSLFSLGREANEQFF
TRBJ2-3 | TRBV20-1 | TRBD2 | few | TGCAGTGCCCCCGGGACTACAGGAGGTCCCACAGATACGCAGTATTTT | CSAPGTTGGPTDTQYF
TRBJ2-3 | TRBV4-2 | TRBD2 | NA | TGTGCCAGCAGCCAAGTAGGTGCTAGCGGTAGCACAGATACGCAGTATTTT | CASSQVGASGSTDTQYF
TRBJ2-7 | TRBV20-1 | NA | NA | TGCAGTGCTAGCTCCGGTACCTACGAGCAGTACTTC | CSASSGTYEQYF
TRBJ2-7 | TRBV24-1 | NA | NA | TGTGCCACCAGTGATCGGGTCGGGATGGGCGAGCAGTACTTC | CATSDRVGMGEQYF
TRBJ2-3 | TRBV7-3 | NA | few | TGTGCCAGCGCTCTCCTCCTAACAGATACGCAGTATTTT | CASALLLTDTQYF
TRBJ2-1 | TRBV5-1 | TRBD1 | NA | TGCGCCAGCCGGGAAGGGACAGGAGAGTACAATGAGCAGTTCTTC | CASREGTGEYNEQFF
TRBJ2-2 | TRBV7-9 | NA | NA | TGTGCCGGCAGCTCCGGACGGAGCTCCACCGGGGAGCTGTTTTTT | CAGSSGRSSTGELFF
TRBJ2-7 | TRBV29-1 | NA | NA | TGCAGCGCCAGGGGGACTCAGGGGGAGCAGTACTTC | CSARGTQGEQYF
TRBJ2-2 | TRBV9 | NA | NA | TGTGCCAGCAGCGTAGCCCATGGGGGGGCGACCGGGGAGCTGTTTTTT | CASSVAHGGATGELFF
TRBJ2-5 | TRBV28 | NA | NA | TGTGCCGGCGAGGGAAGCGGCAGGAATGAGCAGTACTTC | CAGEGSGRNEQYF
TRBJ2-3 | TRBV12-5 | NA | NA | TGTGCTAGTGCCAACACAGATACGCAGTATTTT | CASANTDTQYF
TRBJ2-1 | TRBV27 | TRBD2 | NA | TGTGCCAGCAGTCTACGACTAGCGGGAGGTGGAAATGAGCAGTTCTTC | CASSLRLAGGGNEQFF